The source of this T cell receptor beta chain is a study of post-analysis software for immune sequencing data. Findings of the study overall: In patients, TRBV5-6, TRBV5-1 and TRBV20-1 belonged to five TRBV segments found more frequently than in controls.

The V end was cut by 5 bases, the J end by 6 bases, with 11 bases between. CDR3 length equals 12 residues. The germline gives CDR1 ENHRY, CDR2 SYGVKD. A word on this clonotype: Its antigen is unidentified.

Built from TCR beta cDNA, the libraries had unique molecular identifiers in them. A single record per CDR3 protein comes from TCRdb applying MiXCR to the PCR reads. Of roughly 800,000 distinct CDR3 sequences in the sample, 46% are singletons; the top ten hold roughly 4.5%. The chain joins TRBV10-3 to TRBJ2-7; unclear D gene. The sequenced material came from blood. The sequence was obtained from a girl between 10 and 17 years old with multiple sclerosis. CDR3 DNA sequence: TGTGCCATCAGTAGGTCGGCTGGCGAGCAGTACTTC. Its protein is CAISRSAGEQYF.